This T cell receptor (beta chain) was observed in a study of post-analysis software for immune sequencing data. Study observations and caveats: About five TRBV segments were more frequent in patients than controls; TRBV5-6, TRBV5-1 and TRBV20-1 belonged to this group.

The TCR beta cDNA libraries carried unique molecular identifiers. From the PCR reads, TCRdb called clonotypes with MiXCR, one entry per CDR3 protein. The sample shows 820,000 or so distinct CDR3 sequences, about 53% of them seen only once. A note on this clonotype: Its antigen is undetermined.

The CDR3 has 15 amino acids. The V and J ends lost 1 base and 3 bases respectively, with 13 bases between them. The germline CDR1 and CDR2 sequences are LGHDT and YNNKEL (reference sequence). The sequence derives from a girl aged 5-17 years with multiple sclerosis. V is TRBV3-1 and J is TRBJ2-7, with D perhaps matching TRBD1 or TRBD2 (5 bases each). The sequenced sample was blood. For the CDR3, the DNA is TGTGCCAGCAGCCAAGCCCCCGGGGCCTTCTACGAGCAGTACTTC. Protein sequence: CASSQAPGAFYEQYF.